This T cell receptor beta chain is drawn from a study of metastatic and nonmetastatic thyroid tumors. About the study: Malignant and benign thyroid patients had repertoires compared in peripheral blood and tumor or nodule tissue.

As concerns this clone: Its antigen remains unknown.

Study results and caveats: Relative to benign nodules, malignant thyroid tumors were reportedly characterized by significantly elevated TCR beta diversity in blood and tumor.

V gave up 3 bases and J gave up 2 bases; unmatched junction bases: 11. Germline V gene lookup returns CDR1 MNHEY and CDR2 SVGAGI. The CDR3 consists of 17 residues. With MiXCR, TCRdb called clones anew from the PCR reads. There are 4,000 to 6,000 clones in the sample; 28% occur only once, and less than 15% lies in the top ten. All patients reached thyroid surgery having received no treatment beforehand. The sequencing sample was made of adjacent normal tissue. The chain recombines TRBV6-5 with TRBJ2-3; 7 bases are a match to TRBD2. This clonotype originated in a female donor with papillary thyroid cancer or a benign thyroid nodule (not recorded which). Some clones in this sample may be carry-over from other donors' samples. The CDR3 DNA is TGTGCCAGCAGTTATTACCCGGCTAGCGGAAACACAGATACGCAGTATTTT. Translating gives CASSYYPASGNTDTQYF.